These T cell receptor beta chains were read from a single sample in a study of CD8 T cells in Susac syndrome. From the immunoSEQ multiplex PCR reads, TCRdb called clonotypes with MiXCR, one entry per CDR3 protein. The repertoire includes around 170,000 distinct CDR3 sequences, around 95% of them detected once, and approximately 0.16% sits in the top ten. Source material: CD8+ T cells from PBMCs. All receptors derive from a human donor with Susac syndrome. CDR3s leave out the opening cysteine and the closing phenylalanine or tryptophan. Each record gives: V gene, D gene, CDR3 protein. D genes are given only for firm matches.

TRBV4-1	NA	ASSQMVEYNEQF
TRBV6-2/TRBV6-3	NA	ASSYLAGNTEAF
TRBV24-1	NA	ATSDLAGGSYNEQF
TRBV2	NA	ASQLNTEAF
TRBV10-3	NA	AISESVDEQF
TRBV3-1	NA	ASSQESSPYEQY
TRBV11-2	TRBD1	ASSLTGAYEQF
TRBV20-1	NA	SARDGAEAF
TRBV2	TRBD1	ASRDRVTKNIQY
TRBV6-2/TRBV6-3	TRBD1	ASSSRQGKNGYT
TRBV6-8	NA	ASSYSNETDSYNEQF
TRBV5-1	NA	ASSSRENSYEQY
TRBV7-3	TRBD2	ASSLVGTSGRSYNEQF
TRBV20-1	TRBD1	SARVSDRSYEQY
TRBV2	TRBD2	ASSEVRGGYNEQF
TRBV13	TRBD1	ASSPSTGMGAYEQY
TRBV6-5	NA	ASSDYQGDEQF
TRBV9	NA	ASSSTGNSPLH
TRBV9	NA	ASSAPGRRDQPQH
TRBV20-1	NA	SPGRLPTGELF
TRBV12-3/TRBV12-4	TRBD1	ASSSSRGHGQPQH
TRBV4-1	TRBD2	ASSQTSLAGGSYEQY
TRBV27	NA	ASSSPPTPLH
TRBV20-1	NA	SARIRGSYEQY
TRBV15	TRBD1	ATRTNRGIMRNSPLH
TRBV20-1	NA	SAREIGAYSNQPQH
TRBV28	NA	ASRHFPRGAAQETQY
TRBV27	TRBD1	ASVPKWGRGPYEQY
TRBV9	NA	ASSVQGQETQY
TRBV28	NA	ASSPGTRTSSYEQY
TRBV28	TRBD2	ASTYRLAVEETQY
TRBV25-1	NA	ASSGIEQY
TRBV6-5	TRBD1	ASSYVYTGVETQY